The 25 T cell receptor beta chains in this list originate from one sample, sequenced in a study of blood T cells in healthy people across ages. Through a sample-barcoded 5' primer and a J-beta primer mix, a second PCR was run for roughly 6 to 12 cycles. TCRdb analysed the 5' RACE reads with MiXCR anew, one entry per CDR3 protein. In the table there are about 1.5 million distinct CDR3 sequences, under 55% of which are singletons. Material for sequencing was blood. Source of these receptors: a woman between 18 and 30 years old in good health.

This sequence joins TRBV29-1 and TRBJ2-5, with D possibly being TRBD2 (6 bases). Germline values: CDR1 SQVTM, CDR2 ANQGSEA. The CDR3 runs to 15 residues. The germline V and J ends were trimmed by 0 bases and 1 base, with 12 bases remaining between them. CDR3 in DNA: TGCAGCGTTGAAGACTCTTGGACTACCCAAGAGACCCAGTACTTC. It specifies CSVEDSWTTQETQYF.

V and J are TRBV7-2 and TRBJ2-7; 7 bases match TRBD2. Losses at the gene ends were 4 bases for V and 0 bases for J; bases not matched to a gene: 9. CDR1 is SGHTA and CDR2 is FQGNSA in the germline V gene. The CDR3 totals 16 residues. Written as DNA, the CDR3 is TGTGCCAGCAGCTCCCGGATGCGGGAGCCCTCCTACGAGCAGTACTTC. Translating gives CASSSRMREPSYEQYF.

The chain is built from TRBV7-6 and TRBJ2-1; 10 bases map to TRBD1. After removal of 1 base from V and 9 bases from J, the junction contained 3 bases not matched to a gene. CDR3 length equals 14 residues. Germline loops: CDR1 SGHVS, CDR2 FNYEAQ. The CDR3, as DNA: TGTGCCAGCAGCTTAGTGGGACAGGGGATTGAGCAGTTCTTC. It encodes CASSLVGQGIEQFF. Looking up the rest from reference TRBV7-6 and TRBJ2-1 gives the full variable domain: GAGVSQSPRYKVTKRGQDVALRCDPISGHVSLYWYRQALGQGPEFLTYFNYEAQQDKSGLPNDRFSAERPEGSISTLTIQRTEQRDSAMYRCASSLVGQGIEQFFGPGTRLTVL.

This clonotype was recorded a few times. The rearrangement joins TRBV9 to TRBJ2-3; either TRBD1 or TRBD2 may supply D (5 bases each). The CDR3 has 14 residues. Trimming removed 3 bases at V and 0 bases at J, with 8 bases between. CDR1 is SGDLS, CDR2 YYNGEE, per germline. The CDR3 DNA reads TGTGCCAGCAGCGGGGACGGAAGCACAGATACGCAGTATTTT. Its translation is CASSGDGSTDTQYF.

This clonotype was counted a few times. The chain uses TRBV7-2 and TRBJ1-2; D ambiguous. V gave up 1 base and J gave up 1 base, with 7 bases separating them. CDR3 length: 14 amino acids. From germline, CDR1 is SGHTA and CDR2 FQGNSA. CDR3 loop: CASSLVGLNYGYTF. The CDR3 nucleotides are TGTGCCAGCAGCTTAGTCGGACTTAACTATGGCTACACCTTC.

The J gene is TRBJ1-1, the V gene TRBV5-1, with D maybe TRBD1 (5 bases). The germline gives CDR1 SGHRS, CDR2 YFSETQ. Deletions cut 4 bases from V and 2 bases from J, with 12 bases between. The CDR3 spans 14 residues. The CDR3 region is CASSKSDRNTEAFF. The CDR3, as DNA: TGCGCCAGCAGCAAAAGCGACAGAAACACTGAAGCTTTCTTT.

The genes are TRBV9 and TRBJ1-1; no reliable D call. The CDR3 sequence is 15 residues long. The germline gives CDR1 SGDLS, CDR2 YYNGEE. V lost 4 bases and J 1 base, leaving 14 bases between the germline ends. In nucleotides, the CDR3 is TGTGCCAGCAGCTCTCCAAAGACGGGGAACACTGAAGCTTTCTTT. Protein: CASSSPKTGNTEAFF.

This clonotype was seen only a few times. Here the CDR3 reads CASSLSQTYGYTF. The DNA of the CDR3 is TGCGCCAGCAGCTTGTCACAGACCTATGGCTACACCTTC. The V call is TRBV5-1, the J call TRBJ1-2; the D is unclear. Germline lookup yields CDR1 SGHRS and CDR2 YFSETQ. The CDR3 length is 13 residues. Trimming removed 1 base at V and 4 bases at J, with 8 bases between.

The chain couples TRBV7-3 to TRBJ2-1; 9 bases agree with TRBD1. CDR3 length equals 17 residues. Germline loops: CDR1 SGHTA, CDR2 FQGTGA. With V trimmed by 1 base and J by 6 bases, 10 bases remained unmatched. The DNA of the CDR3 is TGTGCCAGCAGCTTAAGGCCGGGACAGGGTTTCGGCAATGAGCAGTTCTTC. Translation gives CASSLRPGQGFGNEQFF.

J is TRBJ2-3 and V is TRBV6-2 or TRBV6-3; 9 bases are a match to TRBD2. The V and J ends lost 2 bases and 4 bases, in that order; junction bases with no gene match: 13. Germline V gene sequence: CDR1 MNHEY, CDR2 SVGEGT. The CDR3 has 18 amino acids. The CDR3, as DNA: TGTGCCAGCAGTTACCACACGAATTCCGGGACTAGCTCAGATACGCAGTATTTT. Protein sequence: CASSYHTNSGTSSDTQYF.

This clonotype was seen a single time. CDR3 amino acids: CASSDGGQETQYF. CDR3 in DNA: TGTGCCAGCAGTGACGGCGGACAAGAGACCCAGTACTTC. This chain connects TRBV6-6 to TRBJ2-5; unclear D gene. The CDR3 runs 13 residues. Trimming removed 5 bases at V and 2 bases at J, with 9 bases between. Germline V lookup: CDR1 MNHNY, CDR2 SVGAGI (reference sequence).

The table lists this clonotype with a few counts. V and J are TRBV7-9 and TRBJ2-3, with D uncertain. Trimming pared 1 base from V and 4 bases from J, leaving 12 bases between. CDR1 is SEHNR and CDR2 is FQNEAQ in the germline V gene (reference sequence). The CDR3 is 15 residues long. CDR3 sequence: CASSLDVSSADTQYF. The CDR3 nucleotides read TGTGCCAGCAGCTTAGATGTTAGTTCCGCAGATACGCAGTATTTT.

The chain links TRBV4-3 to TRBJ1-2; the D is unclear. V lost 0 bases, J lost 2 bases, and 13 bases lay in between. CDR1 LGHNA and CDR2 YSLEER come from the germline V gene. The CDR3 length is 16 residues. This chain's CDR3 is CASSQEVPATNYGYTF. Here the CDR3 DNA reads TGCGCCAGCAGCCAAGAAGTTCCGGCTACCAACTATGGCTACACCTTC.

The CDR3 protein is CASSDFGINEQFF. CDR3 DNA: TGTGCCAGCAGCGACTTTGGGATCAATGAGCAGTTCTTC. This rearrangement joins TRBV7-2 to TRBJ2-1; unclear D gene. V lost 5 bases, J lost 6 bases, and 11 bases lay in between. The CDR3 loop spans 13 amino acids. Germline V CDR1 and CDR2: SGHTA, FQGNSA.

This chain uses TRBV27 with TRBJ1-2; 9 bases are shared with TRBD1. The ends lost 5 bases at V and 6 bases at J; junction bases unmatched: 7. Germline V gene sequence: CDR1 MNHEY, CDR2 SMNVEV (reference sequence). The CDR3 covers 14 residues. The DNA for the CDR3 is TGTGCCAGCAGTATAACAGGGGGCGCTGATGGCTACACCTTC. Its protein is CASSITGGADGYTF.

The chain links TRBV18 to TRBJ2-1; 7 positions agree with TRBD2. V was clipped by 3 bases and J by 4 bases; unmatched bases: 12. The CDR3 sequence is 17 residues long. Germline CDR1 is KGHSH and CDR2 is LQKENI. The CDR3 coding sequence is TGTGCCAGCTCACCCGTACCTCTAGCGGAGACTTACAATGAGCAGTTCTTC. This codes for CASSPVPLAETYNEQFF.

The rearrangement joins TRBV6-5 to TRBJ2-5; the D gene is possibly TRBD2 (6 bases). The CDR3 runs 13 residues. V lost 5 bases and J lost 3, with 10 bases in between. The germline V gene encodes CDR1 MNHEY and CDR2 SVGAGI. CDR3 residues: CASSDTGEETQYF. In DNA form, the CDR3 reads TGTGCCAGCAGTGACACGGGGGAAGAGACCCAGTACTTC.

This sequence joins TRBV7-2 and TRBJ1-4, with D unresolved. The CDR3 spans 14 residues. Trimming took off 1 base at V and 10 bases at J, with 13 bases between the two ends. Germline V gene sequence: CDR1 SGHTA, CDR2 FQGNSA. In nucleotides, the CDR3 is TGTGCCAGCAGCTTAGACCAGAAGCTCGGAAAACTGTTTTTT. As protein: CASSLDQKLGKLFF.

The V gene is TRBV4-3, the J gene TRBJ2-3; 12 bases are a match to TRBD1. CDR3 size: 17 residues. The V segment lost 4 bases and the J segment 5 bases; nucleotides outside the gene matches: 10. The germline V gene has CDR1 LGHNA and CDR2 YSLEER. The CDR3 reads CASSPSPGQGAKDTQYF. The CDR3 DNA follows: TGCGCCAGCAGCCCTTCGCCGGGACAGGGGGCTAAAGATACGCAGTATTTT.

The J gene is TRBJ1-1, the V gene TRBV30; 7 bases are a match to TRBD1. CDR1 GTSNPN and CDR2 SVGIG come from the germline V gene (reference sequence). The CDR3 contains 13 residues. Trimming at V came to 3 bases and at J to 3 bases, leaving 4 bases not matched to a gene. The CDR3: CAWRDRWDTEAFF. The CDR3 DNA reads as TGTGCCTGGAGGGACAGGTGGGACACTGAAGCTTTCTTT.

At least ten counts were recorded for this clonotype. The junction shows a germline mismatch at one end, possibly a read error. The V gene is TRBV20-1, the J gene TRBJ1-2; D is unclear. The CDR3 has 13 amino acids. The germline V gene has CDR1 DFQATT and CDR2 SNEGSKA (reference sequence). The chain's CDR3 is CSARAGFNYGYTF. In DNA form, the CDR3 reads TGCAGTGCGAGAGCCGGTTTTAACTATGGCTACACCTTC.

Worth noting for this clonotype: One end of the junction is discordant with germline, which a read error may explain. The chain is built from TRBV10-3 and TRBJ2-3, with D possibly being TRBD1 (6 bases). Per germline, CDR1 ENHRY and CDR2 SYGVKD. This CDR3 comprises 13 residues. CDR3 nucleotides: TGTGCCGTCAGTGAGCCATTACAGGGAACGCAGTATTTT. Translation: CAVSEPLQGTQYF.

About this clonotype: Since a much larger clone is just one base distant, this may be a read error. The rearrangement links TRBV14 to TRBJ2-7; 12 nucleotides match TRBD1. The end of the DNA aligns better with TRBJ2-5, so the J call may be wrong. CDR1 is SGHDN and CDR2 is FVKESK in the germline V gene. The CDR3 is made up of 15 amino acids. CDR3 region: CASSTGTGGFETQYF. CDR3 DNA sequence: TGTGCCAGCAGCACCGGGACAGGGGGCTTTGAGACCCAGTACTTC.

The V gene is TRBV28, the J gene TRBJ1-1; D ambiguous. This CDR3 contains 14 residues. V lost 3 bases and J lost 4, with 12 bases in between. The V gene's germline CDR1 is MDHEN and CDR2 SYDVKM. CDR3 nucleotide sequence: TGTGCCAGCAGTTTCTTTGTTAGGGTCACTGAAGCTTTCTTT. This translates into CASSFFVRVTEAFF.

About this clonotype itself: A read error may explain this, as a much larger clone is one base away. The CDR3 region has the DNA TGCGCCAGCAGCCGAGCAGGACAGCGCCCTCGAGAGACCCAGTACTTC. Protein sequence: CASSRAGQRPRETQYF. The genes are TRBV4-1 and TRBJ2-7, with D perhaps TRBD1 (6 bases). The DNA end is more similar to TRBJ2-5, so the J call may be wrong. The CDR3 has 16 residues. Germline CDR1 reads MGHRA; CDR2 reads YSYEKL.